The 11 T cell receptor beta chains below come from one sample, sequenced in a study of OX40 agonist ivuxolimab in advanced cancers. This table comes from immunoSEQ multiplex PCR, and its TCRdb copy is limited to in-frame clones, with some not included. Of about 82,000 clones in the sample, more than 70% were seen once. The source was CD4+ or CD8+ T cells sorted from blood, collected in a trial of the OX40 agonist ivuxolimab. These receptors were obtained from an adult with an advanced solid tumor such as melanoma, head and neck, liver or kidney cancer.

This chain joins TRBV4-3 and TRBJ2-2; D is uncertain. Germline V CDR1 and CDR2: LGHNA, YSLEER. The CDR3 is 14 residues long. V lost 2 bases to trimming and J lost 1 base, with 5 bases between them. The CDR3 is CASSQQMNTGELFF. DNA for the CDR3: TGCGCCAGCAGCCAACAGATGAACACCGGGGAGCTGTTTTTT.

This chain connects TRBV19 to TRBJ1-6; D is unclear. From germline, CDR1 is LNHDA and CDR2 SQIVND (reference sequence). Trimming shortened V by 3 bases and J by 9 bases, and 6 bases separated the two germline ends. The CDR3 is made up of 12 amino acids. The CDR3 is CASSIPSSPLHF. The CDR3, as DNA: TGTGCCAGTAGTATTCCGAGTTCACCCCTCCACTTT.

The chain joins TRBV5-1 to TRBJ2-3, with D tentatively TRBD2 (5 bases). CDR3 size: 13 residues. The V and J ends lost 0 bases and 14 bases respectively, with 16 bases between them. The germline CDR1 and CDR2 sequences are SGHRS and YFSETQ. In DNA, the CDR3 is TGCGCCAGCAGCTTGGAGGAGCGGTTAGTTCGGTATTTT. Translated: CASSLEERLVRYF. Combining the CDR3 with reference TRBV5-1 and TRBJ2-3 gives the whole variable domain KAGVTQTPRYLIKTRGQQVTLSCSPISGHRSVSWYQQTPGQGLQFLFEYFSETQRNKGNFPGRFSGRQFSNSRSEMNVSTLELGDSALYLCASSLEERLVRYFGPGTRLTVL.

The J gene is TRBJ2-6, the V gene TRBV4-1; D gene unclear. With 4 bases removed from V and 3 bases from J, the gap between germline ends came to 7 bases. CDR1 is MGHRA and CDR2 is YSYEKL in the germline V gene. The CDR3 is 14 residues long. CDR3: CASSPPVGANVLTF. The CDR3, as DNA: TGCGCCAGCAGCCCCCCGGTTGGGGCCAACGTCCTGACTTTC.

The chain has TRBV4-3 and TRBJ1-1, with D uncertain. Germline loops: CDR1 LGHNA, CDR2 YSLEER. V was pared by 1 base and J by 6 bases, with 12 bases between. This CDR3 spans 14 amino acids. DNA of the CDR3: TGCGCCAGCAGCCAAGTAGTTATGGCCCCTGAAGCTTTCTTT. Amino acid sequence: CASSQVVMAPEAFF.

This clone was observed a few times. The V call is TRBV4-1, the J call TRBJ2-2; D is undetermined. The CDR3 spans 14 residues. Germline V gene data show CDR1 as MGHRA and CDR2 as YSYEKL. The V end was cut by 1 base, the J end by 2 bases, with 5 bases between. CDR3 coding DNA: TGCGCCAGCAGCCAAGTGGCAAACACCGGGGAGCTGTTTTTT. Amino acid sequence: CASSQVANTGELFF.

The V and J genes are TRBV16 and TRBJ2-3, with no clear D. With 0 bases removed from V and 0 bases from J, the gap between germline ends came to 1 base. The CDR3 totals 13 residues. Germline V gives CDR1 KGHSY, CDR2 FQNENV. In DNA form, the CDR3 reads TGTGCCAGCAGCCAATCCAGCACAGATACGCAGTATTTT. Translated, it gives CASSQSSTDTQYF.

This clone was detected only once. The chain uses TRBV18 and TRBJ1-2; D gene uncertain. The length of the CDR3 is 12 residues. CDR1 and CDR2 from the germline V gene are KGHSH and LQKENI. Trimming removed 2 bases from V and 6 bases from J, with 7 bases in between. CDR3 loop: CASSPGSDGYTF. In DNA form, the CDR3 reads TGTGCCAGCTCACCAGGGTCCGATGGCTACACCTTC.

V is TRBV7-2 and J is TRBJ2-6, with D possibly called TRBD1 or TRBD2 (6 bases each). The V end lost 5 bases, the J end lost 2 bases, and 16 bases lay between the germline ends. CDR3 size: 17 residues. Looked up from germline, CDR1 is SGHTA and CDR2 is FQGNSA. The CDR3 bases are TGTGCCAGCAGCCTTGTAGGGGGACTGGCTGGGGCCAACGTCCTGACTTTC. Protein product: CASSLVGGLAGANVLTF. Full variable domain (missing parts from reference TRBV7-2 and TRBJ2-6): GAGVSQSPSNKVTEKGKDVELRCDPISGHTALYWYRQSLGQGLEFLIYFQGNSAPDKSGLPSDRFSAERTGGSVSTLTIQRTQQEDSAVYLCASSLVGGLAGANVLTFGAGSRLTVL.

V is TRBV19 and J is TRBJ2-7, with 10 bases fitting TRBD1. CDR1 is LNHDA, CDR2 SQIVND, per germline (reference sequence). V dropped 6 bases and J dropped 3; count of bases not matched to a gene: 2. The CDR3 totals 13 residues. This chain's CDR3 is CASSRTGGYEQYF. In DNA, the CDR3 is TGTGCCAGTAGCCGGACAGGGGGCTACGAGCAGTACTTC.

The V and J genes are TRBV6-5 and TRBJ1-1; 7 bases are shared with TRBD1. V shed 5 bases and J 0 bases; nucleotides not matched to a gene: 3. The CDR3 sequence is 14 residues long. Germline assignment: CDR1 MNHEY and CDR2 SVGAGI. CDR3 in DNA: TGTGCCAGCAGTAAGACAGGGATGAACACTGAAGCTTTCTTT. Its translation: CASSKTGMNTEAFF.